These 17 T cell receptor beta chains were all obtained from the same sample, sequenced in a study of a mutant IDH1 vaccine in newly diagnosed glioma. Only in-frame clones appear in the TCRdb table, and some are missing; sequencing was by immunoSEQ multiplex PCR. The sample carries 90,000 to 100,000 clones, around 90% recorded once. The time point was: baseline, week 1 (first vaccination visit). The treatment: pre-vaccination baseline after standard-of-care therapy. The sample consisted of PBMCs, taken from a glioma patient treated with radiotherapy, temozolomide or both. These TCRs come from a woman aged 45 to 65 with glioma.

The rearrangement uses TRBV4-1 and TRBJ2-7; maybe TRBD1 (5 bases). From germline, CDR1 is MGHRA and CDR2 YSYEKL. CDR3 length: 15 amino acids. V was clipped by 3 bases and J by 3 bases, with 15 bases between them. The CDR3 loop is CASSQQGLANYEQYF. In DNA, the CDR3 is TGCGCCAGCAGCCAGCAGGGCTTGGCAAACTACGAGCAGTACTTC.

The chain couples TRBV30 to TRBJ1-5; D unclear. Deletions cut 1 base from V and 1 base from J, with 8 bases between. This CDR3 comprises 14 residues. In germline, CDR1 is GTSNPN, CDR2 SVGIG (reference sequence). CDR3 sequence reads: CAWSAAPSNQPQHF. CDR3 sequence (DNA): TGTGCCTGGAGTGCGGCCCCAAGCAATCAGCCCCAGCATTTT.

As DNA, the CDR3 is TGTGCCAGCTCACTCAGGGGCTATGGCTACACCTTC. Its protein is CASSLRGYGYTF. This chain links TRBV18 with TRBJ1-2; possible D gene TRBD1, 6 bases. With 4 bases removed from V and 4 bases from J, the gap between germline ends came to 7 bases. CDR3 size: 12 residues. Looked up from germline, CDR1 is KGHSH and CDR2 is LQKENI.

The V and J genes are TRBV5-1 and TRBJ2-1; D is undetermined. The CDR3 has 15 residues. Germline-derived CDR1 and CDR2 are SGHRS and YFSETQ. V lost 1 base and J lost 4, with 12 bases in between. The CDR3 here is CASSLSTWAYNEQFF. The CDR3 region has the DNA TGCGCCAGCAGCTTGAGTACCTGGGCTTACAATGAGCAGTTCTTC.

The table lists this clone with a few counts. V is TRBV27 and J is TRBJ2-6; D unclear. The V and J ends lost 2 bases and 0 bases respectively, with 8 bases between them. CDR3 size: 16 residues. CDR1 is MNHEY and CDR2 is SMNVEV in the germline V gene (reference sequence). The CDR3 spells CASSLGWISGANVLTF. CDR3 DNA: TGTGCCAGCAGTTTAGGTTGGATCTCTGGGGCCAACGTCCTGACTTTC.

V is TRBV4-1 and J is TRBJ2-7; 8 bases align to TRBD1. Per the germline V gene, CDR1 is MGHRA and CDR2 is YSYEKL. Trimming took 3 bases from V and 5 from J; bases not matched to a gene: 9. The CDR3 is made up of 15 amino acids. The CDR3 DNA is TGCGCCAGCAGCCATCGGCGACAGGGGACGGACGAGCAGTACTTC. This translates into CASSHRRQGTDEQYF.

This rearrangement joins TRBV6-4 to TRBJ2-2, with D perhaps assigned TRBD1 or TRBD2 (5 bases each). Germline V gene sequence: CDR1 MRHNA, CDR2 SNTAGT. V shed 10 bases and J shed 6 bases, with 15 bases lying between them. This CDR3 is 13 amino acids long. CDR3 residues: CATPKPGPGELFF. Written as DNA, the CDR3 is TGTGCCACTCCAAAACCGGGGCCCGGGGAGCTGTTTTTT.

J is TRBJ2-7 and V is TRBV2, with D maybe TRBD1 (6 bases). Trimming removed 7 bases at V and 4 bases at J, with 11 bases between. Germline V gene data show CDR1 as SNHLY and CDR2 as FYNNEI. This CDR3 has 12 amino acids. In nucleotides, the CDR3 is TGTGCCAGCACCGAACAGGGTTACGAGCAGTACTTC. It specifies CASTEQGYEQYF.

The genes are TRBV2 and TRBJ2-7; no reliable D call. The germline V gene has CDR1 SNHLY and CDR2 FYNNEI. With 7 bases removed from V and 1 base from J, the gap between germline ends came to 11 bases. This CDR3 is built from 13 residues. This CDR3 reads CASKDLGSYEQYF. The CDR3 DNA is TGTGCCAGCAAAGACCTGGGATCCTACGAGCAGTACTTC. The full variable domain, completed using reference TRBV2 and TRBJ2-7, is EPEVTQTPSHQVTQMGQEVILRCVPISNHLYFYWYRQILGQKVEFLVSFYNNEISEKSEIFDDQFSVERPDGSNFTLKIRSTKLEDSAMYFCASKDLGSYEQYFGPGTRLTVT.

The genes are TRBV10-1 and TRBJ2-7; tentative D call: TRBD2 (6 bases). V lost 0 bases and J 7 bases, leaving 13 bases between the germline ends. The CDR3 runs 14 residues. The germline V gene encodes CDR1 WNHNN and CDR2 SYGVQD (reference sequence). CDR3 amino acids: CASSESSGLGEQYF. The DNA for the CDR3 is TGCGCCAGCAGTGAGTCCTCGGGACTCGGGGAGCAGTACTTC.

The rearrangement uses TRBV10-1 and TRBJ2-1; D gene uncertain. V dropped 2 bases and J dropped 7 bases, with 9 bases sitting between them. The CDR3 runs to 13 residues. CDR1 and CDR2 from the germline V gene are WNHNN and SYGVQD (reference sequence). The chain's CDR3 is CASSETVGNEQFF. DNA for the CDR3: TGCGCCAGCAGTGAGACGGTCGGGAATGAGCAGTTCTTC.

For the CDR3, the DNA is TGCGCCAGCAGCTTGGAGGCTGGGGGATATTCCTACGAGCAGTACTTC. Residues: CASSLEAGGYSYEQYF. V gene TRBV5-1 combines with J gene TRBJ2-7, with D perhaps given as TRBD1 or TRBD2 (5 bases each). The germline CDR1 and CDR2 sequences are SGHRS and YFSETQ. V was shortened by 0 bases and J by 1 base, with 14 bases between the two germline ends. The CDR3 consists of 16 residues.

This chain links TRBV9 with TRBJ1-1, with 12 bases fitting TRBD1. V was pared by 2 bases and J by 1 base, with 3 bases of the junction left unmatched. CDR3 length: 16 amino acids. Germline V gives CDR1 SGDLS, CDR2 YYNGEE. CDR3 bases: TGTGCCAGCAGCGTCGGGACAGGGGGCAGGAACACTGAAGCTTTCTTT. Protein: CASSVGTGGRNTEAFF.

This sequence joins TRBV28 and TRBJ2-3; possible D gene TRBD1, 5 bases. In germline, CDR1 is MDHEN, CDR2 SYDVKM. CDR3 length: 15 residues. The V and J ends lost 7 bases and 2 bases respectively, with 16 bases between them. This chain's CDR3 is CASTRGASYTDTQYF. The CDR3 DNA is TGTGCCAGCACCCGTGGGGCCAGTTACACAGATACGCAGTATTTT.

The rearrangement joins TRBV7-9 to TRBJ1-1; D is ambiguous. Germline CDR1 is SEHNR and CDR2 is FQNEAQ (reference sequence). CDR3 length: 12 residues. The germline V and J ends were trimmed by 2 bases and 7 bases, with 8 bases remaining between them. CDR3 sequence: CASSLLTIEAFF. CDR3 in DNA: TGTGCCAGCAGCTTACTTACTATTGAAGCTTTCTTT.

As DNA, the CDR3 is TGCAGCGTTGTAAGGGATTCTATCTCTGGGGACGAGCAGTACTTC. Its translation is CSVVRDSISGDEQYF. This rearrangement joins TRBV29-1 to TRBJ2-7; D uncertain. The CDR3 consists of 15 residues. Germline CDR1 SQVTM, CDR2 ANQGSEA. V was shortened by 4 bases and J by 5 bases, with 21 bases between the two germline ends.

The chain has TRBV29-1 and TRBJ1-5, with unresolved D. Per germline, CDR1 SQVTM and CDR2 ANQGSEA. The CDR3 spans 13 residues. Between the trimmed V and J ends, which lost 3 bases and 3 bases, there was a span of 9 bases. The CDR3 region has the DNA TGCAGCGTTGAGGAGGAGCACAATCAGCCCCAGCATTTT. It specifies CSVEEEHNQPQHF.